This TCR beta chain was found in a study of CD8 T cells in ankylosing spondylitis. The study's findings and limits: Disease-linked clones had a CD8+ phenotype and relatively low frequency in peripheral blood. A motif of under ten highly homologous TCR beta variants was seen as apparently characteristic of ankylosing spondylitis blood. Matched ankylosing spondylitis synovial fluid reportedly contained a significantly enriched population of disease-linked clones.

Only a few counts were recorded for this clonotype. The antigen remains undetermined. Preparation of TCR beta libraries was done by quantitative 5'-RACE with molecular barcodes. One entry per CDR3 protein results from TCRdb running MiXCR on the 5' RACE reads. The sample shows around 450,000 distinct CDR3 sequences, roughly a quarter of them seen only once. V shed 3 bases and J shed 2 bases, with 14 bases lying between them. This CDR3 is built from 15 residues. Germline loops: CDR1 DFQATT, CDR2 SNEGSKA (reference sequence). The rearrangement links TRBV20-1 to TRBJ2-1; the D is unclear. This TCR came from a male donor with ankylosing spondylitis. Sequenced: blood, either unsorted or a sorted T cell fraction (not recorded which). CDR3 residues: CSASSVVPPYNEQFF. CDR3 bases: TGCAGTGCTAGTTCGGTGGTGCCCCCCTACAATGAGCAGTTCTTC.